This T cell receptor beta chain originates from a study of shared clonotypes between healthy human individuals. CDR3 length: 13 amino acids. CDR1 MDHEN and CDR2 SYDVKM come from the germline V gene. The V and J ends lost 2 bases and 6 bases respectively, with 7 bases between them. Libraries were prepared by immunoSEQ multiplex PCR; TCRdb keeps only in-frame clonotypes and omits some of them. The sample consists of around 1.9 million clones, approximately 92% of them appearing once. It was CD45RO-negative cells, positively selected for CCR7, that made up naive CD8 cells, with terminally differentiated effector memory CD45RA+ cells excluded.

Input material: naive CD8+ T cells from PBMCs. The TCR comes from a man between 18 and 29 years old in good health. Some clones in this sample may be carry-over from other donors' samples. J is TRBJ1-4 and V is TRBV28; D not certain. CDR3 region: CASSLESDEKLFF. The CDR3 DNA sequence: TGTGCCAGCAGTTTAGAATCCGATGAAAAACTGTTTTTT.